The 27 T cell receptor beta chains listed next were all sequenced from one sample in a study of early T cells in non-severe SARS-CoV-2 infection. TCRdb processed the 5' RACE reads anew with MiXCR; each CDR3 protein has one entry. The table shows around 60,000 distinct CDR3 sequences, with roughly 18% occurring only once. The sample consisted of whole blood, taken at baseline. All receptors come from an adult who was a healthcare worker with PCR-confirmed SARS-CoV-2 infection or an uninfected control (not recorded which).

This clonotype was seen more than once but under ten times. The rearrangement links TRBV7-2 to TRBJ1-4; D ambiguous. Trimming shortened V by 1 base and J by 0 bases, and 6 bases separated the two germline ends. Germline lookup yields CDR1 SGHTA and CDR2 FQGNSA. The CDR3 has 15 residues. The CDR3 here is CASSLVSTTNEKLFF. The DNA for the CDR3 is TGTGCCAGCAGCTTAGTCAGCACAACTAATGAAAAACTGTTTTTT.

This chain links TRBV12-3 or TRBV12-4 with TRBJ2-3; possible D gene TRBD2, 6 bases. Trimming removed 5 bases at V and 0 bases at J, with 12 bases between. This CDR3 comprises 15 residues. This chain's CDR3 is CASSNRDSSTDTQYF. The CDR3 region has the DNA TGTGCCAGCAGTAACCGGGACTCCAGCACAGATACGCAGTATTTT.

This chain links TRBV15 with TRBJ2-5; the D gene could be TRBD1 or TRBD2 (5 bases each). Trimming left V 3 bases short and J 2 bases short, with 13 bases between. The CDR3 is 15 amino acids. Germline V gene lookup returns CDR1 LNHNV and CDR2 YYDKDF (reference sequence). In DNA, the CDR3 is TGTGCCACCAGCAGGAATCCGGGACCGCAAGAGACCCAGTACTTC. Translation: CATSRNPGPQETQYF.

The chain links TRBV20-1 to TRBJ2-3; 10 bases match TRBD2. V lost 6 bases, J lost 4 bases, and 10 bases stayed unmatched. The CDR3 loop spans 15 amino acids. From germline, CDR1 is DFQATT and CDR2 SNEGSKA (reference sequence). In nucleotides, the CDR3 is TGCAGTGCGACTCTCCTAGCGGGGGTAGCAGATACGCAGTATTTT. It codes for CSATLLAGVADTQYF.

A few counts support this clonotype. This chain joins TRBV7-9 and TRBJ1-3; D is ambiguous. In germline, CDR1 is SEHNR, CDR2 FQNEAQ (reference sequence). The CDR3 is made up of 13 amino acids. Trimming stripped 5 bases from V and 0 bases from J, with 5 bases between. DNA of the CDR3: TGTGCCAGCAGCAGAAGCTCTGGAAACACCATATATTTT. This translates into CASSRSSGNTIYF.

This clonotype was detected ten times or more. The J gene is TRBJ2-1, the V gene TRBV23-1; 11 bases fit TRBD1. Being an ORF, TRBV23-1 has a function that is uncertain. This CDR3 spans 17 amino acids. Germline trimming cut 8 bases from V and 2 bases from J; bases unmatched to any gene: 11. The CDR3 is CASPGQGGPRTYNEQFF. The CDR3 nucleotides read TGCGCCAGCCCGGGACAGGGGGGCCCACGTACCTACAATGAGCAGTTCTTC.

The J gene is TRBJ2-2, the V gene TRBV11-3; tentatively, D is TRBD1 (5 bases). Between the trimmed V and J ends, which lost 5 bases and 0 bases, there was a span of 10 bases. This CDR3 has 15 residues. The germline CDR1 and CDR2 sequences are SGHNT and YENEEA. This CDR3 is CASSPRTTNTGELFF. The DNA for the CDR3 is TGTGCCAGCAGCCCAAGGACAACGAACACCGGGGAGCTGTTTTTT.

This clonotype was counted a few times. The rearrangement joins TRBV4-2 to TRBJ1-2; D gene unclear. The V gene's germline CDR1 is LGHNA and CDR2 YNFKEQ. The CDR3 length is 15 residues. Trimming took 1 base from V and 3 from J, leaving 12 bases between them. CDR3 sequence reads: CASSQGGQEYYGYTF. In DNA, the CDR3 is TGTGCCAGCAGCCAAGGAGGGCAGGAATACTATGGCTACACCTTC.

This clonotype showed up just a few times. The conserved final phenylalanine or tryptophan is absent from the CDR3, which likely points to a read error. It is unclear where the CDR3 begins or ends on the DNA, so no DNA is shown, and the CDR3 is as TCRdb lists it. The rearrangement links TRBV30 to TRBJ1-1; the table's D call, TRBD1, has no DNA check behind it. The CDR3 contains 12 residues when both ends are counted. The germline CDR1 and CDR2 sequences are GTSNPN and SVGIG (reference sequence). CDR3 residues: CAWSILGQGQQV.

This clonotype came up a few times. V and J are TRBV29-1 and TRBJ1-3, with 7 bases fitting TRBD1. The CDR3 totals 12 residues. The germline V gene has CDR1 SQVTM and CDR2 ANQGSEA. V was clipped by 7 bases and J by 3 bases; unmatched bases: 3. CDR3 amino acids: CSAQGFGNTIYF. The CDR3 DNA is TGCAGCGCACAGGGGTTTGGAAACACCATATATTTT. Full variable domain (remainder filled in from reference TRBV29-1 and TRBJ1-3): SAVISQKPSRDICQRGTSLTIQCQVDSQVTMMFWYRQQPGQSLTLIATANQGSEATYESGFVIDKFPISRPNLTFSTLTVSNMSPEDSSIYLCSAQGFGNTIYFGEGSWLTVV.

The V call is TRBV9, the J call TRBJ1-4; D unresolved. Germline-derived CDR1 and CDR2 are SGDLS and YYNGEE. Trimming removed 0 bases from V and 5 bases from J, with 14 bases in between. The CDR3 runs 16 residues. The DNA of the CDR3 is TGTGCCAGCAGCGTAGGTTTTTTCGGTAGGAATGAAAAACTGTTTTTT. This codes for CASSVGFFGRNEKLFF.

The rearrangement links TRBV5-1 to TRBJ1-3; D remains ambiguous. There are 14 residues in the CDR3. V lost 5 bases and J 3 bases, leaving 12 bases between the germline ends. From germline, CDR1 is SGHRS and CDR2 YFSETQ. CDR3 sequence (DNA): TGCGCCAGCAGTCGAGGTTGGGATGGAAACACCATATATTTT. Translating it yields CASSRGWDGNTIYF. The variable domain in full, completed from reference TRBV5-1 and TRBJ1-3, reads KAGVTQTPRYLIKTRGQQVTLSCSPISGHRSVSWYQQTPGQGLQFLFEYFSETQRNKGNFPGRFSGRQFSNSRSEMNVSTLELGDSALYLCASSRGWDGNTIYFGEGSWLTVV.

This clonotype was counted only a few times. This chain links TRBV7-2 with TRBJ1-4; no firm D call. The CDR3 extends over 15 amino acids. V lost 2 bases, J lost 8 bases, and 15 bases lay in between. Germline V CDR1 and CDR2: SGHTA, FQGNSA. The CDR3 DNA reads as TGTGCCAGCAGCTTAAACGGACGATTTGAGGAAAAACTGTTTTTT. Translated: CASSLNGRFEEKLFF.

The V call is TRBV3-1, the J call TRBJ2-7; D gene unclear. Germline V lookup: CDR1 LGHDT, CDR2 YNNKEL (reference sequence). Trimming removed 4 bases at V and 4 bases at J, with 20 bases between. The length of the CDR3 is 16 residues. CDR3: CASSPQGYGRIYEQYF. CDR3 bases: TGTGCCAGCAGCCCCCAAGGTTACGGACGGATTTACGAGCAGTACTTC.

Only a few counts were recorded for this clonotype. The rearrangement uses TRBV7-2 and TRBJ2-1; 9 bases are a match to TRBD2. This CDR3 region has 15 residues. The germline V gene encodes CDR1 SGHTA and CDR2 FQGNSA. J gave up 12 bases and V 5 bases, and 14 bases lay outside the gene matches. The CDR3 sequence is CASSKAGTSPNTQFF. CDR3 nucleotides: TGTGCCAGCAGCAAAGCCGGGACTAGCCCTAATACGCAGTTCTTC.

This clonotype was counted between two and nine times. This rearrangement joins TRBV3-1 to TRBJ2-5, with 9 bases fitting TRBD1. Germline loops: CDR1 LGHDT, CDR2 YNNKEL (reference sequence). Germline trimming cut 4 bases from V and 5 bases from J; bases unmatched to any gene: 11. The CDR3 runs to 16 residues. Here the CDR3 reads CASSLYRDRERETQYF. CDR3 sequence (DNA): TGTGCCAGCAGCCTGTACCGGGACAGGGAAAGGGAGACCCAGTACTTC.

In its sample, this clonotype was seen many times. Written as DNA, the CDR3 is TGTGCCAGTCTAACTTGGGACAGATCCAATGAGCAGTTCTTC. The encoded protein is CASLTWDRSNEQFF. The rearrangement joins TRBV5-5 to TRBJ2-1, with 7 positions matching TRBD1. The CDR3 is 14 amino acids. In germline, CDR1 is SGHKS, CDR2 YYEKEE (reference sequence). Germline trimming cut 8 bases from V and 6 bases from J; bases unmatched to any gene: 11.

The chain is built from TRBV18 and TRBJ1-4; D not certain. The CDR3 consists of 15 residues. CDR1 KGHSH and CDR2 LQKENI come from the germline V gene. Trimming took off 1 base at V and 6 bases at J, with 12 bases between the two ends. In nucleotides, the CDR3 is TGTGCCAGCTCACCACAGTCAGCCAACCATGAAAAACTGTTTTTT. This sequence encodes CASSPQSANHEKLFF.

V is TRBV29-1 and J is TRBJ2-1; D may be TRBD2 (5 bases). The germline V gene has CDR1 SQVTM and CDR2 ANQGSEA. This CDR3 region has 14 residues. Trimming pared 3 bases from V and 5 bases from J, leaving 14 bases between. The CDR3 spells CSVDRLAINNEQFF. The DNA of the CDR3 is TGCAGCGTTGATCGTCTAGCTATTAACAATGAGCAGTTCTTC.

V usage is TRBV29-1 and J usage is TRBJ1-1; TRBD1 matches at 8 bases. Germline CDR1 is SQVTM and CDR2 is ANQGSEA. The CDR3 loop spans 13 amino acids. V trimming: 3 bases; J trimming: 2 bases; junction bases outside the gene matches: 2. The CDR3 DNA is TGCAGCGTTGAGGGACAGGTCAACACTGAAGCTTTCTTT. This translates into CSVEGQVNTEAFF.

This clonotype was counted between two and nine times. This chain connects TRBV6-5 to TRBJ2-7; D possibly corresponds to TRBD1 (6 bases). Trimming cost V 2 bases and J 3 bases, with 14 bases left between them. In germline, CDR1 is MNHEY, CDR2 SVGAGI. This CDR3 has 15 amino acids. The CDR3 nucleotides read TGTGCCAGCAGTTACGTGACAGGTTCCATCTACGAGCAGTACTTC. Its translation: CASSYVTGSIYEQYF.

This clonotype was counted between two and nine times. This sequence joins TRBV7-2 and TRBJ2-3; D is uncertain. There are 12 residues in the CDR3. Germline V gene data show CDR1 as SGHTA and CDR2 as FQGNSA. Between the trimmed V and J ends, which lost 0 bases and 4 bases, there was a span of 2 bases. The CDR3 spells CASSLAADTQYF. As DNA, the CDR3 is TGTGCCAGCAGCTTAGCTGCAGATACGCAGTATTTT.

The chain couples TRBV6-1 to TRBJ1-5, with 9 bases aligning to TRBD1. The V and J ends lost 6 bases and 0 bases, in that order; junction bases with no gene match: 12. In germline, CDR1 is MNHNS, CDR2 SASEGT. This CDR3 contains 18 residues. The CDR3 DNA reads TGTGCCAGCAGGCGAAAACCGGGACAGGGTAATAGCAATCAGCCCCAGCATTTT. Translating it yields CASRRKPGQGNSNQPQHF.

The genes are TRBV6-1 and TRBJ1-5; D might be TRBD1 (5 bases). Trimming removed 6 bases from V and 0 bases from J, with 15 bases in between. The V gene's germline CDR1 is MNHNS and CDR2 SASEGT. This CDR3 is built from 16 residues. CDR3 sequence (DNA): TGTGCCAGCAGCAACGACAGATCTTTTAGCAATCAGCCCCAGCATTTT. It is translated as CASSNDRSFSNQPQHF.

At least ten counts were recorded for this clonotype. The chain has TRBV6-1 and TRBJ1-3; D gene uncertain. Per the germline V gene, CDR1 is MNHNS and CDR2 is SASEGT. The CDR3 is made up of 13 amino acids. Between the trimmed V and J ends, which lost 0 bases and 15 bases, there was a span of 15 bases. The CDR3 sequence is CASSEANGQAGYF. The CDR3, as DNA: TGTGCCAGCAGTGAAGCGAACGGGCAGGCTGGATATTTT.

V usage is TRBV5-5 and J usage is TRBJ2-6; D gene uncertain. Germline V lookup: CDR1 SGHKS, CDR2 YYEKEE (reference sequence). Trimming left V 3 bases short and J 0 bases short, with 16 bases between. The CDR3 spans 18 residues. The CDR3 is CASSSPWPPNSGANVLTF. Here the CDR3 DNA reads TGTGCCAGCAGCTCCCCGTGGCCCCCAAACTCTGGGGCCAACGTCCTGACTTTC.

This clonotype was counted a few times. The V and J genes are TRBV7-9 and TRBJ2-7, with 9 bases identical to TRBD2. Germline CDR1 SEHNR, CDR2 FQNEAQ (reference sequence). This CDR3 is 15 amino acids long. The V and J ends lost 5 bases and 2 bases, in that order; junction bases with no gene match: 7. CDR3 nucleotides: TGTGCCAGCAGCCGTGGACTAGCGAGCACCTACGAGCAGTACTTC. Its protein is CASSRGLASTYEQYF.